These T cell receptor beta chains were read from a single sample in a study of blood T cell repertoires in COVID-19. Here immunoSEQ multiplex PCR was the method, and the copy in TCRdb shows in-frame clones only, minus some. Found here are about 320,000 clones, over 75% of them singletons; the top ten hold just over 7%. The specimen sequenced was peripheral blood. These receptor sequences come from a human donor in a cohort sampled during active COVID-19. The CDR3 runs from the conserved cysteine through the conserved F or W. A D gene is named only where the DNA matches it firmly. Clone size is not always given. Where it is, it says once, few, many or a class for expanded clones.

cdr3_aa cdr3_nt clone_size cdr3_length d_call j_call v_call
CASSPREGVQYNEQFF TGTGCCAGCAGCCCCCGTGAGGGGGTCCAGTACAATGAGCAGTTCTTC . 16 . TRBJ2-1 TRBV9
CASSQAPLEWGYTDTQYF TGTGCCAGCAGCCAAGCCCCACTAGAGTGGGGTTACACAGATACGCAGTATTTT . 18 . TRBJ2-3 TRBV4-2
CASSPPLRGTGANVLTF TGCGCCAGCAGCCCCCCTTTACGAGGGACTGGGGCCAACGTCCTGACTTTC . 17 . TRBJ2-6 TRBV4-1
CASSILQRNYGYTF TGTGCCAGTAGTATCTTGCAGCGGAACTATGGCTACACCTTC . 14 . TRBJ1-2 TRBV19
CASGQDSRETQYF TGTGCTAGTGGTCAGGACTCCAGAGAGACCCAGTACTTC . 13 . TRBJ2-5 TRBV12-5
CASSARTSTNEKLFF TGTGCCAGCAGTGCCAGGACAAGCACTAATGAAAAACTGTTTTTT few 15 . TRBJ1-4 TRBV2
CASSVGTSGYTGELFF TGCGCCAGCAGTGTAGGGACTAGCGGTTACACCGGGGAGCTGTTTTTT . 16 TRBD2 TRBJ2-2 TRBV10-1
CASSLEGQGYGYTF TGTGCCAGCAGCTTAGAAGGCCAGGGCTATGGCTACACCTTC . 14 . TRBJ1-2 TRBV7-8
CASSYVETYSNQPQHF TGTGCCAGCAGTTACGTGGAGACGTATAGCAATCAGCCCCAGCATTTT . 16 . TRBJ1-5 TRBV6-6
CASSRGTGANYGYTF TGCGCCAGCAGCCGGGGGACAGGGGCCAACTATGGCTACACCTTC . 15 TRBD1 TRBJ1-2 TRBV4-1
CASSLVAGNTEAFF TGTGCCAGCAGCTTAGTAGCGGGGAACACTGAAGCTTTCTTT . 14 . TRBJ1-1 TRBV7-2
CSALGNTIYF TGCAGTGCTCTAGGAAACACCATATATTTT . 10 . TRBJ1-3 TRBV20-1
CASSYSGDYGYTF TGTGCCAGCAGTTACTCCGGGGACTATGGCTACACCTTC few 13 . TRBJ1-2 TRBV6-5
CASSKALAQRGEDTDTQYF TGTGCCAGCAGCAAAGCCCTCGCTCAGCGGGGGGAAGACACAGATACGCAGTATTTT . 19 . TRBJ2-3 TRBV21-1
CASSSPLGLNTEAFF TGTGCCAGCAGTTCTCCGCTGGGCCTGAACACTGAAGCTTTCTTT . 15 . TRBJ1-1 TRBV6-5
CASSLDRDYQAFF TGTGCCAGCAGCTTGGACCGCGACTACCAAGCTTTCTTT . 13 . TRBJ1-1 TRBV5-4
CASSYSIQQGNSPLHF TGTGCCAGCAGTTACTCGATACAACAGGGTAATTCACCCCTCCACTTT few 16 . TRBJ1-6 TRBV6-5
CASRTGTGGARDYGYTF TGCGCCAGCAGAACGGGGACAGGGGGCGCCAGGGACTATGGCTACACCTTC once 17 TRBD1 TRBJ1-2 TRBV5-1
CASSLGPGNYGYTF TGTGCCAGCAGCTTAGGCCCAGGGAACTATGGCTACACCTTC . 14 . TRBJ1-2 TRBV7-2
CASRGLGQPQHF TGTGCCAGCAGGGGTCTAGGCCAGCCCCAGCATTTT once 12 . TRBJ1-5 TRBV2
CASSESQGQAYGYTF TGTGCCAGCAGTGAATCTCAGGGACAAGCCTATGGCTACACCTTC . 15 . TRBJ1-2 TRBV25-1
CASRKDGVNQPQHF TGCGCCAGCAGAAAAGACGGAGTCAATCAGCCCCAGCATTTT . 14 . TRBJ1-5 TRBV5-1
CASSIDLSRGYSNQPQHF TGTGCCAGTAGTATAGATCTGAGTAGGGGCTATAGCAATCAGCCCCAGCATTTT once 18 . TRBJ1-5 TRBV19
CASSLMGGQKIYEQYF TGTGCCAGCAGCCTTATGGGGGGACAGAAAATCTACGAGCAGTACTTC . 16 . TRBJ2-7 TRBV27
CASSTGGGGYEQYF TGTGCCAGCTCAACCGGCGGGGGTGGGTACGAGCAGTACTTC . 14 TRBD2 TRBJ2-7 TRBV18
CASSIRGQINQPQHF TGTGCCAGTAGTATTCGCGGACAGATCAATCAGCCCCAGCATTTT . 15 . TRBJ1-5 TRBV19
CASSLTPKTSGGAYEQFF TGTGCCAGCAGCTTAACTCCAAAGACTAGCGGGGGGGCATATGAGCAGTTCTTC . 18 TRBD2 TRBJ2-1 TRBV7-3
CASSPRTGRTGELFF TGTGCCAGCTCACCCCGGACAGGACGGACCGGGGAGCTGTTTTTT . 15 TRBD1 TRBJ2-2 TRBV18
CASSIVGRGAYNEQFF TGTGCCAGTAGTATAGTAGGCCGGGGGGCATACAATGAGCAGTTCTTC . 16 . TRBJ2-1 TRBV19
CSADRGYEQYF TGCAGTGCCGACAGGGGTTACGAGCAGTACTTC . 11 TRBD1 TRBJ2-7 TRBV20-1
CASSPGIGQGSDTQYF TGTGCCAGCTCACCAGGGATAGGACAGGGGTCAGATACGCAGTATTTT . 16 TRBD1 TRBJ2-3 TRBV18
CASSLDAFRGSLNEQFF TGTGCCAGCAGCTTAGACGCCTTCCGGGGGTCCCTCAATGAGCAGTTCTTC . 17 . TRBJ2-1 TRBV7-3
CASTHRGNEQFF TGTGCCAGCACCCACAGGGGTAATGAGCAGTTCTTC . 12 TRBD1 TRBJ2-1 TRBV13
CASSSGFGNTEAFF TGTGCCAGCAGTTCAGGGTTTGGGAACACTGAAGCTTTCTTT . 14 . TRBJ1-1 TRBV6-5
CASRNRNTGELFF TGTGCCAGCCGAAATAGGAACACCGGGGAGCTGTTTTTT . 13 . TRBJ2-2 TRBV12-3/TRBV12-4
CASSPADRDSGNTIYF TGTGCCAGCAGTCCAGCGGACAGGGACTCTGGAAACACCATATATTTT . 16 TRBD1 TRBJ1-3 TRBV28
CASSGGQGGGYGYTF TGTGCCAGCAGCGGCGGACAGGGAGGGGGCTATGGCTACACCTTC . 15 TRBD1 TRBJ1-2 TRBV9
CAIWTAQAEKLFF TGTGCCATCTGGACAGCCCAGGCTGAAAAACTGTTTTTT once 13 . TRBJ1-4 TRBV24-1
CASSPNLGQLANYGYTF TGTGCCAGCTCACCAAATTTAGGACAGCTAGCTAACTATGGCTACACCTTC . 17 . TRBJ1-2 TRBV18
CASSLNVVYNEQFF TGTGCCAGCAGCTTAAATGTAGTCTACAATGAGCAGTTCTTC . 14 . TRBJ2-1 TRBV7-3
CASSDLGGANKNEQFF TGTGCCAGTAGTGACCTCGGTGGGGCCAACAAGAATGAGCAGTTCTTC once 16 . TRBJ2-1 TRBV2
CASSFQGTATMNTEAFF TGCGCCAGCAGCTTCCAGGGGACCGCCACCATGAACACTGAAGCTTTCTTT few 17 . TRBJ1-1 TRBV5-1
CASKEDGGLYGYTF TGTGCCAGCAAGGAGGACGGGGGACTCTATGGCTACACCTTC . 14 . TRBJ1-2 TRBV27
CATSGALLSTDTQYF TGTGCCACCAGCGGGGCTTTACTAAGCACAGATACGCAGTATTTT . 15 . TRBJ2-3 TRBV15
CASSLRQAGANVLTF TGTGCCAGCAGCCTAAGACAGGCTGGGGCCAACGTCCTGACTTTC once 15 . TRBJ2-6 TRBV7-8
CASSLVAARWRNEQFF TGTGCCAGCAGCTTAGTGGCGGCTAGATGGAGGAATGAGCAGTTCTTC . 16 . TRBJ2-1 TRBV7-9
CASSVVRQGSTGELFF TGTGCCAGCAGCGTAGTGAGACAGGGAAGCACCGGGGAGCTGTTTTTT . 16 TRBD1 TRBJ2-2 TRBV9
CAISLTGGNGYTF TGTGCCATCAGTCTGACAGGGGGGAACGGCTACACCTTC . 13 TRBD1 TRBJ1-2 TRBV10-3
CASSLDVGTFNTEAFF TGCGCCAGCAGCTTGGACGTTGGGACTTTTAACACTGAAGCTTTCTTT . 16 . TRBJ1-1 TRBV5-1
CASSFALRGANTEAFF TGCGCCAGCAGCTTCGCACTCAGGGGGGCGAACACTGAAGCTTTCTTT . 16 TRBD1 TRBJ1-1 TRBV5-1
CASSMTGVRTQYF TGTGCCAGTAGTATGACAGGGGTTCGGACCCAGTACTTC . 13 TRBD1 TRBJ2-5 TRBV19
CASSIRTESAEAFF TGTGCCAGTAGTATTCGGACAGAAAGTGCCGAAGCTTTCTTT . 14 . TRBJ1-1 TRBV19
CAWSESGYGYTF TGTGCCTGGAGTGAGTCAGGGTATGGCTACACCTTC once 12 . TRBJ1-2 TRBV30
CASSLGTSGVSEYF TGTGCCAGCAGCCTTGGGACTAGCGGGGTTAGCGAGTATTTT . 14 TRBD2 TRBJ2-3 TRBV7-9